Given below is one T cell receptor beta chain in context. TCRdb ran MiXCR on the RT-PCR reads and lists one entry per CDR3 protein. Among hundreds of thousands of distinct CDR3 sequences listed, about 11% were seen once. This specimen belongs to a study of response to subunit inactivated influenza vaccine. CDR1 SGHTA and CDR2 FQGTGA come from the germline V gene. Trimming shortened V by 1 base and J by 5 bases, and 21 bases separated the two germline ends. There are 18 residues in the CDR3. This same sample was also part of a study on T cells expressing NK-cell markers. This second study notes: The authors generated TCR beta cDNA through 5'RACE template switching with UMIs. The TCR beta repertoires were obtained from sorted CD3+CD56+NKG2C+, CD3+CD56+NKG2C- and CD3+CD56-NKG2C+ T cells. Restriction of sorting to alpha-beta TCR T cells was accomplished in several experiments using an anti-gamma-delta TCR antibody.

This sequence originates from a man aged 50-60 years who received an inactivated influenza vaccine. Specimen: PBMCs from blood, collected on the day of vaccination. The chain employs TRBV7-3 and TRBJ2-1, with TRBD1 as a possible D gene (5 bases). The CDR3: CASSLMWVGDGADNEQFF. CDR3 DNA: TGTGCCAGCAGCTTAATGTGGGTCGGTGATGGGGCGGACAATGAGCAGTTCTTC. Filled out from reference TRBV7-3 and TRBJ2-1, the complete variable domain reads GAGVSQTPSNKVTEKGKYVELRCDPISGHTALYWYRQSLGQGPEFLIYFQGTGAADDSGLPNDRFFAVRPEGSVSTLKIQRTERGDSAVYLCASSLMWVGDGADNEQFFGPGTRLTVL.